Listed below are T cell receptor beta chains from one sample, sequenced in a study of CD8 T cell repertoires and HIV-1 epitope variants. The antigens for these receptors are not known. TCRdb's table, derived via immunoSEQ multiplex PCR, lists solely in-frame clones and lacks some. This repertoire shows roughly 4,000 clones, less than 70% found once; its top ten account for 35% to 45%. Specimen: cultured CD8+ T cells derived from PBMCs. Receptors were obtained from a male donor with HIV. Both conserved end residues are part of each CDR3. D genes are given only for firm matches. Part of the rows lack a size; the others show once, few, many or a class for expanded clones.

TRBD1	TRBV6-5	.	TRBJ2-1	TGTGCCAGCAGTGACCAGACAGGGGGATTTCCGTTCTTC	CASSDQTGGFPFF
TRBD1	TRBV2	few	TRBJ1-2	TGTGCCAGCAGGCACCGGGACAGGTCGGTTGGCTACACCTTC	CASRHRDRSVGYTF
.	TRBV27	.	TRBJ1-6	TGTGCCAGCAGTTTGGGGCGGGGCCAGACGTCCTATAATTCACCCCTCCACTTT	CASSLGRGQTSYNSPLHF
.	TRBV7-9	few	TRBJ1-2	TGTGCCAGCAGCTTATCGGGGTATGGCTACACCTTC	CASSLSGYGYTF
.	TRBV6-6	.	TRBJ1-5	TGTGCCAGCAGTGGGGGGCAGGGGATACATCAGCCCCAGCATTTT	CASSGGQGIHQPQHF
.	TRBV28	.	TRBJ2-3	TGTGCCAGCATTAACGAGGTCCCAAGCACAGATACGCAGTATTTT	CASINEVPSTDTQYF
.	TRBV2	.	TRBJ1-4	TGTGCCAGCACCCCTCGTAGGGTTAATGAAAAACTGTTTTTT	CASTPRRVNEKLFF
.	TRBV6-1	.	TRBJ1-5	TGTGCCAGCAATCACCTTCTCAATCAGCCCCAGCATTTT	CASNHLLNQPQHF
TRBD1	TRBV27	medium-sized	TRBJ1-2	TGTGCCAGCAGGAGTGGACAGGGGCGTGACTATGGCTACACCTTC	CASRSGQGRDYGYTF
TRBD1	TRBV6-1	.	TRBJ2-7	TGTGCCAGCAGGGACAGGGAGCCCTTAGAGCAGTACTTC	CASRDREPLEQYF
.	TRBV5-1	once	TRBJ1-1	TGCGCCAGCAGCTTGGTCCAGGGGATGAACACTGAAGCTTTCTTT	CASSLVQGMNTEAFF
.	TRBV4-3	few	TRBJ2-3	TGCGCCAGCAGCCAAGACACAGATACGCAGTATTTT	CASSQDTDTQYF
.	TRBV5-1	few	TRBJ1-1	TGCGCCAGCAGCTTTGGGTGGGAGAACACTGAAGCTTTCTTT	CASSFGWENTEAFF
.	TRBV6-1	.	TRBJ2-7	TGTGCCAGCAGTTCAGATGTCTCGGCCTACGAGCAGTACTTC	CASSSDVSAYEQYF
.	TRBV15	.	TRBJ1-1	TGTGCCACCAGCAGAGATAGGCAGGGGAACACTGAAGCTTTCTTT	CATSRDRQGNTEAFF
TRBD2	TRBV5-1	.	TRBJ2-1	TGCGCCAGCAGCTTGACTAGCGGGAGTGGCAATGAGCAGTTCTTC	CASSLTSGSGNEQFF
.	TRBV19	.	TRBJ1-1	TGTGCCAGTAGTGGAGAGACCCCGGGGAACACTGAAGCTTTCTTT	CASSGETPGNTEAFF
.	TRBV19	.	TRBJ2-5	TGTGCCAGTAGTATGAACTCCCTCCTGGAGCAGTACTTC	CASSMNSLLEQYF
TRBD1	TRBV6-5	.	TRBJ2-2	TGTGCCAGCAGTTGGACAGGGGGCACCGGGGAGCTGTTTTTT	CASSWTGGTGELFF
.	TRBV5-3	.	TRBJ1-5	TGTGCCAGCAGCTTCGCGGGGGTGGGCCAGCCCCAGCATTTT	CASSFAGVGQPQHF
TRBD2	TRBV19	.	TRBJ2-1	TGTGCCAGTAGTTCCGGCGGACTAGCGGGATACAATGAGCAGTTCTTC	CASSSGGLAGYNEQFF
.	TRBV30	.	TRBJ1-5	TGTGCCTGGAGTCCCCGGGGGGATCAGCCCCAGCATTTT	CAWSPRGDQPQHF
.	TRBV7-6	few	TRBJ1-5	TGTGCCAGCAGCTTAGGGGGTGGGAGCAATCAGCCCCAGCATTTT	CASSLGGGSNQPQHF
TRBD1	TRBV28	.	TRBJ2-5	TGTGCCAGCAGTTCCCCGGGACAGGAGAGTAAAGAGACCCAGTACTTC	CASSSPGQESKETQYF
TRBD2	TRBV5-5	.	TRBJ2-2	TGTGCCAGCAGCTTGGCCGGACTAGCGGGAGACACCGGGGAGCTGTTTTTT	CASSLAGLAGDTGELFF
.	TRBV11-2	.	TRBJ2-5	TGTGCCAGCGGGGAACGGGGTCGAGAGCAGTACTTC	CASGERGREQYF
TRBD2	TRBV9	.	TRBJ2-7	TGTGCCAGCAGCTTGAGCGGGGCTGGCTACGAGCAGTACTTC	CASSLSGAGYEQYF
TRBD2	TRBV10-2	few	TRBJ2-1	TGCGCCAGCAGTGATTCGAGCGGGGGGCAAGGTGAGCAGTTCTTC	CASSDSSGGQGEQFF
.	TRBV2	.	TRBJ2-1	TGTGCCAGCAGGGGGGCGCCCGCCTACAATGAGCAGTTCTTC	CASRGAPAYNEQFF
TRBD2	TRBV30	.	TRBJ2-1	TGTGCCTGGAGTGTACTAGCGGGGGGGAATAATGAGCAGTTCTTC	CAWSVLAGGNNEQFF
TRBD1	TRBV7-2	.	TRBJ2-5	TGTGCCAGCAGCTTCACAGGGGGTGAGGAGACCCAGTACTTC	CASSFTGGEETQYF
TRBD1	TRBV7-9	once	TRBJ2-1	TGTGCCAGCAGCCAGGGACAGGGCGCGAGGAATGAGCAGTTCTTC	CASSQGQGARNEQFF
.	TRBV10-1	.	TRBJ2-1	TGCGCCAGCAGTGAGTCGTACGACAATGAGCAGTTCTTC	CASSESYDNEQFF
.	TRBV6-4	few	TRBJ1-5	TGTGCCAGCAGATCCGTACAGGAAAATCAGCCCCAGCATTTT	CASRSVQENQPQHF
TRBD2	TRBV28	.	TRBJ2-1	TGTGCCAGCAGGAGCCGACTAGCGGCCCTCAATGAGCAGTTCTTC	CASRSRLAALNEQFF
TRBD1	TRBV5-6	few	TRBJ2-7	TGTGCCAGCAGCTTAGGGGACAGGGTGTACGAGCAGTACTTC	CASSLGDRVYEQYF
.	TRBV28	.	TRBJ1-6	TGTGCCAGCAGTCCGACTTTGTGGGATAATTCACCCCTCCACTTT	CASSPTLWDNSPLHF
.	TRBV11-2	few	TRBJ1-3	TGTGCCAGCAGCTTTCCCCGTGCGGGAGTTGGTGGAAACACCATATATTTT	CASSFPRAGVGGNTIYF
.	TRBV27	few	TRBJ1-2	TGTGCCAGCAGTTTCACAAGGGACGACTATGGCTACACCTTC	CASSFTRDDYGYTF
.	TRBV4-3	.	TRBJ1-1	TGCGCCAGCAGCCAAGATTGGGGTGGTACTGAAGCTTTCTTT	CASSQDWGGTEAFF
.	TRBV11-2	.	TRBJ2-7	TGTGCCAGCAGCTTAGCGTCAGCTAGCGTCTACGAGCAGTACTTC	CASSLASASVYEQYF
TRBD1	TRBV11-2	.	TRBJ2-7	TGTGCCAGCAGCTTGGGCCAGGGGGTAGCCGAGCAGTACTTC	CASSLGQGVAEQYF
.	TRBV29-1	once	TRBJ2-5	TGCAGCGTTGAAGACCCCAGGGGCGCCCCAGAGACCCAGTACTTC	CSVEDPRGAPETQYF
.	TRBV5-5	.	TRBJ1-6	TGTGCCAGCCGTTGGATGGATTCACCCCTCCACTTT	CASRWMDSPLHF
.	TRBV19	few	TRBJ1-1	TGTGCCAGTAGTATCGGTCAGTTAACTGAAGCTTTCTTT	CASSIGQLTEAFF
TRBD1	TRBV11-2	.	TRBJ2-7	TGTGCCAGCAGCTTGGGACAGTACCTTCGTGAGCAGTACTTC	CASSLGQYLREQYF
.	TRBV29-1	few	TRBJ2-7	TGCAGCGTTGCTGGTTTGTCAGGGGGAGGCTACGAGCAGTACTTC	CSVAGLSGGGYEQYF
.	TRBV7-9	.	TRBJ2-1	TGTGCCAGCCTCGGATTCGGGTGGAATGAGCAGTTCTTC	CASLGFGWNEQFF
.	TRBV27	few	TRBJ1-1	TGTGCCAGCATCCGAGGGGGGGGCACTGAAGCTTTCTTT	CASIRGGGTEAFF
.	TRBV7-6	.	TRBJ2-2	TGTGCCAGCAGCTTAAGTGGAGGGGCGGGCGGGGAGCTGTTTTTT	CASSLSGGAGGELFF
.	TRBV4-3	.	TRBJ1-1	TGCGCCAGCAGCCGACAACAGGGTGGCGCTGAAGCTTTCTTT	CASSRQQGGAEAFF
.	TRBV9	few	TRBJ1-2	TGTGCCAGCAGCGTAGATGAAGGGTGGGAAGGCTACACCTTC	CASSVDEGWEGYTF
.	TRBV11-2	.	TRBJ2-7	TGTGCCAGCAGCTTAGGAGTAGGGGACGAGCAGTACTTC	CASSLGVGDEQYF